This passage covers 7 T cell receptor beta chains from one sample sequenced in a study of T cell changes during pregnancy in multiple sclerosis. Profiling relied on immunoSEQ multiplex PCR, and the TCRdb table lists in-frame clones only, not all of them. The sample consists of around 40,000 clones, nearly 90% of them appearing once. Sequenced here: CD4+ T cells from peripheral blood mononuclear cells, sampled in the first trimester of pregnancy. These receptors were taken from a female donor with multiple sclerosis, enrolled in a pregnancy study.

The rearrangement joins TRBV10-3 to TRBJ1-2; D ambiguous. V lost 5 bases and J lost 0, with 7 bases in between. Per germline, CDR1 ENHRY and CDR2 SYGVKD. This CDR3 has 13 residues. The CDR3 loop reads CAISFDTNYGYTF. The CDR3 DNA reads TGTGCCATCAGTTTCGACACTAACTATGGCTACACCTTC.

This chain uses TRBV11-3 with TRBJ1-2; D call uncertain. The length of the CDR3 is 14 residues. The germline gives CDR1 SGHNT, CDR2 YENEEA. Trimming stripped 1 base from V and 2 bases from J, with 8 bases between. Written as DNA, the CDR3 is TGTGCCAGCAGCTTAGTGCGGGGAAACTATGGCTACACCTTC. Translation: CASSLVRGNYGYTF.

CDR3 residues: CASSGSISYNEQFF. In nucleotides, the CDR3 is TGTGCCAGCAGCGGCAGTATTTCATACAATGAGCAGTTCTTC. The chain is built from TRBV11-3 and TRBJ2-1; D ambiguous. The V and J ends lost 5 bases and 4 bases respectively, with 12 bases between them. CDR1 is SGHNT, CDR2 YENEEA, per germline. This CDR3 spans 14 amino acids.

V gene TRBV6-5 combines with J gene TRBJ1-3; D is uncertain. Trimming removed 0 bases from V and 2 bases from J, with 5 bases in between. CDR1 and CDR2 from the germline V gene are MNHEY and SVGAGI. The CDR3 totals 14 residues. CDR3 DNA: TGTGCCAGCAGTTACTCAGCGGCTGGAAACACCATATATTTT. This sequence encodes CASSYSAAGNTIYF.

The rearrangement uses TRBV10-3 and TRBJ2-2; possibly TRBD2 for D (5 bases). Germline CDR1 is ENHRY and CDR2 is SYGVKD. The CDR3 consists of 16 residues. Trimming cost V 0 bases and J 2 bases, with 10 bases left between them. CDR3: CAISESRTANTGELFF. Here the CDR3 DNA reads TGTGCCATCAGTGAGTCTAGGACTGCCAACACCGGGGAGCTGTTTTTT.

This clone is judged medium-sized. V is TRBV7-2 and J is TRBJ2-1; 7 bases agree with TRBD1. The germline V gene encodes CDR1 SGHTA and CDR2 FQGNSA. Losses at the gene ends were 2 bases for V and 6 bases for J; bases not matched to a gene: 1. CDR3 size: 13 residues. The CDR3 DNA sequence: TGTGCCAGCAGCTTATGGGACAGCAATGAGCAGTTCTTC. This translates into CASSLWDSNEQFF.

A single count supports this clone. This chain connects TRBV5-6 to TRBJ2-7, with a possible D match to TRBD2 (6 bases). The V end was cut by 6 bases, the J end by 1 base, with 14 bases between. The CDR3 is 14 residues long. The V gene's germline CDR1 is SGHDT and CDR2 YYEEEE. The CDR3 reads CASILYGGSYEQYF. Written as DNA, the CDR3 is TGTGCCAGCATCCTCTATGGGGGGTCCTACGAGCAGTACTTC.